The rows below give T cell receptor beta chains drawn from one sample of a study of blood T cell repertoires in COVID-19. Assay used: immunoSEQ multiplex PCR; TCRdb lists only in-frame clones, some missing. The sample gives under 200,000 clones, roughly 82% of which show up once; 4% to 6.5% is in the top ten. Sample: PBMCs or T cells enriched from blood (not recorded which). Source of these receptors: a woman aged 55-70 years with acute COVID-19. CDR3s include the opening cysteine and the closing phenylalanine or tryptophan. A D gene is named only where the DNA matches it firmly. Clone size, where shown, is once, few, many, or a class for clones that have expanded.

TRBV25-1	TRBJ1-1	NA	NA	CASRGRGLTMNTEAFF	TGTGCCAGCAGGGGCAGGGGCCTAACAATGAACACTGAAGCTTTCTTT
TRBV3-1/TRBV3-2	TRBJ2-4	TRBD2	few	CASSPLGLAANIQYF	TGTGCCAGCAGCCCGCTTGGACTAGCGGCAAACATTCAGTACTTC
TRBV6-5	TRBJ2-1	TRBD2	NA	CASRAGGPHNEQFF	TGTGCCAGCAGAGCGGGAGGGCCCCACAATGAGCAGTTCTTC
TRBV2	TRBJ2-1	TRBD2	few	CASRAGVSANEQFF	TGTGCCAGCAGGGCGGGAGTTTCCGCCAATGAGCAGTTCTTC
TRBV4-1	TRBJ1-1	NA	NA	CASSQALRDSEAFF	TGCGCCAGCAGCCAAGCACTACGGGACTCTGAAGCTTTCTTT
TRBV4-3	TRBJ2-1	TRBD2	NA	CASSQGLAGGNEQFF	TGCGCCAGCAGCCAGGGACTAGCGGGGGGCAATGAGCAGTTCTTC
TRBV19	TRBJ1-2	TRBD1	NA	CASSITGDYGYTF	TGTGCCAGTAGTATAACAGGGGACTATGGCTACACCTTC
TRBV7-9	TRBJ1-2	TRBD1	once	CASSLGDRSLYGYTF	TGTGCCAGCAGCTTAGGGGACAGGTCCCTTTATGGCTACACCTTC
TRBV7-2	TRBJ2-1	TRBD2	NA	CASSGTSTSSYNEQFF	TGTGCCAGCAGCGGGACTAGCACGAGCTCCTACAATGAGCAGTTCTTC
TRBV2	TRBJ2-6	TRBD2	NA	CPSSSNSGGGNSGANVLTF	TGCCCCAGCAGTTCTAATTCCGGGGGGGGTAACTCTGGGGCCAACGTCCTGACTTTC
TRBV12-5	TRBJ2-2	NA	NA	CASRSEGSRTGELFF	TGTGCTAGCCGCAGCGAGGGTAGTCGGACCGGGGAGCTGTTTTTT
TRBV10-1	TRBJ1-4	TRBD1	NA	CASRTGVKSLIGTNEKLFF	TGCGCCAGCAGGACAGGGGTCAAGTCTCTCATTGGGACTAATGAAAAACTGTTTTTT
TRBV5-4	TRBJ1-3	NA	NA	CASSLVGVSGNTIYF	TGTGCCAGCAGCTTGGTGGGAGTCTCTGGAAACACCATATATTTT
TRBV19	TRBJ1-5	TRBD1	few	CASSIPTGTGLYSNQPQHF	TGTGCCAGTAGTATTCCCACCGGGACAGGGCTCTATAGCAATCAGCCCCAGCATTTT
TRBV11-2	TRBJ1-6	TRBD1	NA	CASTSLGTGNNSPLHF	TGTGCCAGCACCTCCCTTGGGACAGGGAATAATTCACCCCTCCACTTT
TRBV11-2	TRBJ2-2	NA	NA	CASSSFTGELFF	TGTGCCAGCAGCTCATTCACCGGGGAGCTGTTTTTT
TRBV18	TRBJ2-1	TRBD1	NA	CASSTGGTIYNEQFF	TGTGCCAGCTCAACAGGGGGCACTATCTACAATGAGCAGTTCTTC
TRBV6-2/TRBV6-3	TRBJ2-5	TRBD1	many	CASSLRQGTYF	TGTGCCAGCAGCCTTAGACAGGGAACCTACTTC
TRBV27	TRBJ1-4	TRBD1	NA	CASSRGQVNEKLFF	TGTGCCAGCAGTCGTGGACAGGTTAATGAAAAACTGTTTTTT
TRBV27	TRBJ1-5	NA	NA	CASTPGGGQPQHF	TGTGCCAGCACCCCCGGGGGGGGGCAGCCCCAGCATTTT
TRBV19	TRBJ2-5	TRBD2	NA	CASSTGLAGGETQYF	TGTGCCAGTAGTACGGGACTAGCGGGAGGAGAGACCCAGTACTTC
TRBV5-1	TRBJ2-1	TRBD2	NA	CASSLDGGRGDEQFF	TGCGCCAGCAGCTTGGATGGCGGGAGAGGAGATGAGCAGTTCTTC
TRBV5-8	TRBJ2-1	NA	NA	CASSLYRGSPYNEQFF	TGTGCCAGCAGCTTATATCGAGGTTCCCCCTACAATGAGCAGTTCTTC